Detailed here is one TCR beta chain. Here immunoSEQ multiplex PCR was the method, and the copy in TCRdb shows in-frame clones only, minus some. Here the sample spans 6,000 or so clones, 88% being singletons. Specified time point: pre-treatment baseline. Apart from two fast progressors, RECIST 1.1 response was judged 12 weeks post-infusion. Prior systemic cancer therapy, immunosuppressant use and other active malignancies excluded patients. The data stem from a study of blood T cell dynamics during melanoma immunotherapy. There are 12 residues in the CDR3. V was shortened by 7 bases and J by 2 bases, with 6 bases between the two germline ends. CDR1 is MNHEY and CDR2 is SMNVEV in the germline V gene (reference sequence).

The chain combines TRBV27 with TRBJ1-5, with D uncertain. This sample comprised blood, obtained from a patient treated with checkpoint blockade. The source of this sequence is a human donor with melanoma. The chain's CDR3 is CASKGRNQPQHF. The CDR3 DNA reads TGTGCCAGCAAGGGTCGCAATCAGCCCCAGCATTTT.